This entry lists 9 T cell receptor beta chains sequenced from one sample in a study of blood T cell repertoires in COVID-19. TCRdb's table, derived via immunoSEQ multiplex PCR, lists solely in-frame clones and lacks some. The data contain fewer than 650,000 clones, around 90% of them singletons. Sequences were obtained from peripheral blood. Source of these receptors: a woman aged 45-60 years with COVID-19, enrolled during active disease.

V and J are TRBV5-4 and TRBJ2-7, with 8 bases that match TRBD2. With V trimmed by 0 bases and J by 7 bases, 6 bases remained unmatched. CDR1 SGHNT and CDR2 YYREEE come from the germline V gene (reference sequence). The length of the CDR3 is 14 residues. CDR3 nucleotides: TGTGCCAGCAGCTTGGGGCGGTCGGGGGGGGAGCAGTACTTC. This gives the protein CASSLGRSGGEQYF.

The chain carries TRBV5-1 and TRBJ2-2; 12 positions agree with TRBD2. Unmatched junction bases numbered 8, after V lost 0 bases and J lost 8 bases. This CDR3 is 17 amino acids long. CDR1 SGHRS and CDR2 YFSETQ come from the germline V gene. The CDR3 spells CASSLGTSGIELGELFF. Written as DNA, the CDR3 is TGCGCCAGCAGCTTGGGGACTAGCGGGATCGAGCTAGGGGAGCTGTTTTTT.

The chain employs TRBV6-5 and TRBJ2-7; D not resolved. The V gene lost 6 bases and the J gene lost 8 bases, with 14 bases spanning the gap. The CDR3 contains 12 residues. Germline CDR1 reads MNHEY; CDR2 reads SVGAGI. In nucleotides, the CDR3 is TGTGCCAGCAGCTCTCCCCCCAGGAAGCAGTACTTC. This sequence encodes CASSSPPRKQYF.

This chain connects TRBV4-1 to TRBJ2-7, with D uncertain. The CDR3 covers 15 residues. V gave up 4 bases and J gave up 4 bases, with 17 bases separating them. Germline-derived CDR1 and CDR2 are MGHRA and YSYEKL. CDR3 region: CASSLLSGPHYEQYF. The CDR3 DNA reads TGCGCCAGCAGCCTTCTCTCAGGTCCCCATTACGAGCAGTACTTC.

This clone was picked up a small number of times. Different DNA sequences within this sample yield the same CDR3. The V call is TRBV27, the J call TRBJ1-4, with D uncertain. Germline CDR1 and CDR2: MNHEY and SMNVEV (reference sequence). The CDR3 totals 14 residues. Trimming shortened V by 5 bases and J by 0 bases, and 7 bases separated the two germline ends. CDR3 amino acids: CASSPRATNEKLFF. The DNA of the CDR3 is TGTGCCAGCAGTCCGCGTGCAACTAATGAAAAACTGTTTTTT.

J is TRBJ2-3 and V is TRBV28; maybe TRBD2 (5 bases). CDR1 is MDHEN and CDR2 is SYDVKM in the germline V gene. The CDR3 extends over 12 amino acids. The V end lost 5 bases, the J end lost 3 bases, and 6 bases lay between the germline ends. The CDR3 reads CASSRGTDTQYF. CDR3 nucleotide sequence: TGTGCCAGCAGTAGAGGGACAGATACGCAGTATTTT.

V usage is TRBV12-5 and J usage is TRBJ1-2, with 7 bases identical to TRBD1. This CDR3 region has 17 residues. Trimming removed 0 bases from V and 4 bases from J; junction bases left unmatched: 11. Germline assignment: CDR1 LGHNT and CDR2 FRNRAP. Here the CDR3 reads CASGLVSVSGDSYGYTF. CDR3 nucleotide sequence: TGTGCTAGTGGTTTGGTATCAGTTTCTGGGGACAGCTATGGCTACACCTTC.

The chain is built from TRBV2 and TRBJ2-7, with D perhaps matching TRBD1 (5 bases). The CDR3 is made up of 12 amino acids. V was cut by 6 bases and J by 3 bases, with 9 bases left in between. The germline gives CDR1 SNHLY, CDR2 FYNNEI. CDR3 DNA: TGTGCCAGCAGACCCGACAGCTACGAGCAGTACTTC. The encoded protein is CASRPDSYEQYF.

The chain employs TRBV18 and TRBJ2-7; a possible D gene is TRBD2 (6 bases). CDR1 is KGHSH, CDR2 LQKENI, per germline. Trimming took off 6 bases at V and 5 bases at J, with 17 bases between the two ends. This CDR3 is 14 amino acids long. The CDR3 is CASSLLGERDEQYF. CDR3 in DNA: TGTGCCAGCTCCCTCCTCGGGGAGCGGGACGAGCAGTACTTC.